This passage covers 31 T cell receptor beta chains from one sample sequenced in a study of blood T cell repertoires in COVID-19. Sequencing used immunoSEQ multiplex PCR; TCRdb keeps in-frame clones, though not all of them. This table holds approximately 210,000 clones, about 90% found once. Sample: PBMCs or T cells enriched from blood (not recorded which). Receptor source: a woman in her late teens or twenties who had recovered from COVID-19.

This chain connects TRBV5-1 to TRBJ1-1; 12 nucleotides match TRBD1. Trimming removed 5 bases from V and 7 bases from J; junction bases left unmatched: 12. The CDR3 is 16 amino acids. Per germline, CDR1 SGHRS and CDR2 YFSETQ. The CDR3 DNA reads as TGCGCCAGCAGACCGAACACCGGGACAGGGGGCCTTGAAGCTTTCTTT. Translating gives CASRPNTGTGGLEAFF.

This sequence joins TRBV19 and TRBJ1-2, with D tentatively TRBD1 (6 bases). The V gene's germline CDR1 is LNHDA and CDR2 SQIVND (reference sequence). The ends were cut back, 7 bases at V and 4 bases at J, with 16 bases in the middle. The CDR3 is made up of 14 amino acids. The CDR3 region has the DNA TGTGCCAGTATGGCACAGGGATCCTCCTATGGCTACACCTTC. Amino acid sequence: CASMAQGSSYGYTF.

The chain is built from TRBV29-1 and TRBJ2-5, with 12 positions matching TRBD2. CDR1 is SQVTM, CDR2 ANQGSEA, per germline. Trimming took 7 bases from V and 5 from J; bases not matched to a gene: 8. CDR3 length equals 14 residues. The CDR3 here is CSGQTSGGGETQYF. The CDR3 DNA is TGCAGCGGTCAGACTAGCGGGGGTGGGGAGACCCAGTACTTC.

V is TRBV18 and J is TRBJ1-6; TRBD1 agrees at 9 bases. The CDR3 spans 18 residues. V was clipped by 4 bases and J by 0 bases; unmatched bases: 7. Germline V gene sequence: CDR1 KGHSH, CDR2 LQKENI. The DNA of the CDR3 is TGTGCCAGCTCACTCGGGACAGGGACAACCTCCTATAATTCACCCCTCCACTTT. It codes for CASSLGTGTTSYNSPLHF.

This chain joins TRBV2 and TRBJ1-2; D is unclear. CDR3 length: 10 amino acids. The ends were cut back, 5 bases at V and 7 bases at J, with 5 bases in the middle. The V gene's germline CDR1 is SNHLY and CDR2 FYNNEI. The CDR3 DNA follows: TGTGCCAGCAGTCGGGGTGGCTACACCTTC. This encodes CASSRGGYTF.

J is TRBJ2-1 and V is TRBV9; 7 positions agree with TRBD2. This CDR3 contains 18 residues. From germline, CDR1 is SGDLS and CDR2 YYNGEE. V dropped 1 base and J dropped 1; count of bases not matched to a gene: 11. The CDR3 DNA reads TGTGCCAGCAGCGTAAGTGGGGCAGCGGGGAGTTCCTACAATGAGCAGTTCTTC. Amino acids: CASSVSGAAGSSYNEQFF. Supplemented by reference TRBV9 and TRBJ2-1, the full variable domain reads DSGVTQTPKHLITATGQRVTLRCSPRSGDLSVYWYQQSLDQGLQFLIQYYNGEERAKGNILERFSAQQFPDLHSELNLSSLELGDSALYFCASSVSGAAGSSYNEQFFGPGTRLTVL.

J is TRBJ1-4 and V is TRBV5-5; D ambiguous. Trimming cost V 3 bases and J 4 bases, with 22 bases left between them. CDR1 and CDR2 from the germline V gene are SGHKS and YYEKEE (reference sequence). CDR3 size: 18 residues. The CDR3, as DNA: TGTGCCAGCAGCTCCGGAGGATTCTCAACGCCCAATAATGAAAAACTGTTTTTT. This encodes CASSSGGFSTPNNEKLFF. The variable domain in full, completed from reference TRBV5-5 and TRBJ1-4, reads DAGVTQSPTHLIKTRGQQVTLRCSPISGHKSVSWYQQVLGQGPQFIFQYYEKEERGRGNFPDRFSARQFPNYSSELNVNALLLGDSALYLCASSSGGFSTPNNEKLFFGSGTQLSVL.

The rearrangement joins TRBV3-1 (or the pseudogene TRBV3-2) to TRBJ2-3, with 10 bases that match TRBD2. The CDR3 runs to 15 residues. The germline V gene encodes CDR1 LGHDT and CDR2 YNNKEL (reference sequence). V was pared by 6 bases and J by 4 bases, with 7 bases of the junction left unmatched. The CDR3 is CASRRAGGPPDTQYF. CDR3 coding DNA: TGTGCCAGCAGGCGAGCGGGGGGGCCCCCAGATACGCAGTATTTT.

The chain combines TRBV9 with TRBJ2-2, with a weak D call TRBD1 (5 bases). The CDR3 has 16 amino acids. Deletions cut 1 base from V and 3 bases from J, with 13 bases between. Germline V gene sequence: CDR1 SGDLS, CDR2 YYNGEE. CDR3 coding DNA: TGTGCCAGCAGCGTATCCCCATTCAGGGACACCGGGGAGCTGTTTTTT. Translated, it gives CASSVSPFRDTGELFF.

This sequence joins TRBV5-6 and TRBJ1-1; possible D gene TRBD1, 6 bases. Per the germline V gene, CDR1 is SGHDT and CDR2 is YYEEEE. Deletions cut 3 bases from V and 0 bases from J, with 15 bases between. The CDR3 spans 16 residues. The CDR3 region has the DNA TGTGCCAGCAGCTCAGGGGTGTGGCCGATGAACACTGAAGCTTTCTTT. This codes for CASSSGVWPMNTEAFF.

This rearrangement joins TRBV6-1 to TRBJ1-5; D remains ambiguous. The CDR3 has 14 amino acids. Trimming took off 3 bases at V and 7 bases at J, with 13 bases between the two ends. Per the germline V gene, CDR1 is MNHNS and CDR2 is SASEGT. The CDR3 DNA follows: TGTGCCAGCAGTGACCGAGGGATCGGGCAGCCCCAGCATTTT. It yields the protein CASSDRGIGQPQHF.

This chain joins TRBV5-1 and TRBJ1-1; D ambiguous. V was cut by 1 base and J by 4 bases, with 11 bases left in between. The CDR3 runs 14 residues. The germline gives CDR1 SGHRS, CDR2 YFSETQ. The CDR3 reads CASSLWFGSTEAFF. CDR3 bases: TGCGCCAGCAGCTTGTGGTTCGGGAGCACTGAAGCTTTCTTT.

The chain has TRBV11-2 and TRBJ2-1, with 8 bases that match TRBD1. J gave up 6 bases and V 6 bases, and 13 bases lay outside the gene matches. Germline-derived CDR1 and CDR2 are SGHAT and FQNNGV. The CDR3 is made up of 16 amino acids. The CDR3 here is CASSPPGRGLSNEQFF. The CDR3 DNA sequence: TGTGCCAGCAGTCCCCCCGGCAGGGGGCTTAGCAATGAGCAGTTCTTC.

This sequence joins TRBV6-5 and TRBJ1-1; D is possibly TRBD1 (5 bases). The CDR3 consists of 14 residues. The germline V gene encodes CDR1 MNHEY and CDR2 SVGAGI. V lost 6 bases and J lost 4, with 15 bases in between. The CDR3, as DNA: TGTGCCAGCAGGCAGACTCCAGGGCCCACTGAAGCTTTCTTT. Its translation: CASRQTPGPTEAFF.

This chain joins TRBV2 and TRBJ1-2, with unresolved D. Germline CDR1 SNHLY, CDR2 FYNNEI. The CDR3 is 14 amino acids. Trimming pared 6 bases from V and 7 bases from J, leaving 18 bases between. This CDR3 is CASRWARRASGYTF. For the CDR3, the DNA is TGTGCCAGCAGGTGGGCTAGGAGGGCGAGTGGCTACACCTTC.

The rearrangement uses TRBV29-1 and TRBJ2-5; D call uncertain. The CDR3 length is 11 residues. V was cut by 6 bases and J by 4 bases, with 9 bases left in between. Germline V gene data show CDR1 as SQVTM and CDR2 as ANQGSEA. This chain's CDR3 is CSVTTSETQYF. CDR3 coding DNA: TGCAGCGTCACCACTTCAGAGACCCAGTACTTC.

This chain joins TRBV6-5 and TRBJ1-5, with 9 positions matching TRBD1. The CDR3 sequence is 15 residues long. Germline V gene lookup returns CDR1 MNHEY and CDR2 SVGAGI. The V segment lost 7 bases and the J segment 7 bases; nucleotides outside the gene matches: 11. Here the CDR3 DNA reads TGTGCCAGCATCATATACCGGGACAGGGCACAGCCCCAGCATTTT. Protein sequence: CASIIYRDRAQPQHF.

The genes are TRBV21-1 and TRBJ2-5; the DNA was not compared with TRBD2, the D call given in the table. TRBV21-1 corresponds to a pseudogene. The CDR3 is made up of 11 amino acids. The DNA for the CDR3 is TGTGCCAGCAGTTGCACTGAGACCCAGTACTTC. As protein: CASSCTETQYF.

V is TRBV19 and J is TRBJ2-3; the match to TRBD1 covers 8 bases. Germline lookup yields CDR1 LNHDA and CDR2 SQIVND (reference sequence). The CDR3 consists of 17 residues. With 3 bases clipped from V and 4 bases from J, the junction kept 12 bases outside the gene matches. CDR3 nucleotide sequence: TGTGCCAGTAGTATTCGGGACAGGCCAATACGAGCAGATACGCAGTATTTT. This gives the protein CASSIRDRPIRADTQYF.

This rearrangement joins TRBV10-3 to TRBJ2-6, with a possible D match to TRBD2 (6 bases). This CDR3 comprises 17 residues. CDR1 is ENHRY and CDR2 is SYGVKD in the germline V gene. V lost 11 bases and J lost 2, with 22 bases in between. The CDR3 bases are TGTGCCGCCCTTACCGGGACTGTTACCCCTGGGGCCAACGTCCTGACTTTC. Its protein is CAALTGTVTPGANVLTF.

This chain uses TRBV4-2 with TRBJ2-5, with a possible D match to TRBD2 (5 bases). The ends were cut back, 1 base at V and 4 bases at J, with 16 bases in the middle. From germline, CDR1 is LGHNA and CDR2 YNFKEQ. CDR3 length: 16 residues. In nucleotides, the CDR3 is TGTGCCAGCAGCCAAGTCGGGCTAGCAGTGAGAGAGACCCAGTACTTC. Translating gives CASSQVGLAVRETQYF.

J is TRBJ1-6 and V is TRBV2; no clear D. Trimming removed 7 bases from V and 0 bases from J, with 4 bases in between. Germline loops: CDR1 SNHLY, CDR2 FYNNEI. There are 13 residues in the CDR3. The CDR3 bases are TGTGCCAGCACCAGCTCCTATAATTCACCCCTCCACTTT. Protein sequence: CASTSSYNSPLHF.

V and J are TRBV30 and TRBJ1-6; D is perhaps TRBD1 (6 bases). Germline V gives CDR1 GTSNPN, CDR2 SVGIG (reference sequence). V lost 3 bases and J lost 7, with 19 bases in between. This CDR3 region has 16 residues. The CDR3 loop reads CAWRTGTSRGNSPLHF. DNA of the CDR3: TGTGCCTGGAGGACCGGTACTTCCAGGGGAAATTCACCCCTCCACTTT.

The J gene is TRBJ2-2, the V gene TRBV3-1 (or the pseudogene TRBV3-2); 7 bases are shared with TRBD1. V shed 0 bases and J 6 bases; nucleotides not matched to a gene: 10. CDR1 is LGHDT, CDR2 YNNKEL, per germline (reference sequence). CDR3 size: 17 residues. The CDR3 is CASSQDRRQGRAGELFF. The CDR3 bases are TGTGCCAGCAGCCAAGATCGGAGACAGGGAAGGGCCGGGGAGCTGTTTTTT.

This clone is a singleton in its sample. The V gene is TRBV11-1, the J gene TRBJ2-3; D is unclear. Germline CDR1 is SGHAT and CDR2 is FQDESV (reference sequence). Trimming pared 8 bases from V and 4 bases from J, leaving 10 bases between. The CDR3 consists of 12 residues. CDR3 loop: CASEALPDTQYF. The CDR3 DNA reads as TGTGCCAGCGAAGCCCTGCCAGATACGCAGTATTTT. Using reference TRBV11-1 and TRBJ2-3 for the parts outside the CDR3, the full variable domain is EAEVAQSPRYKITEKSQAVAFWCDPISGHATLYWYRQILGQGPELLVQFQDESVVDDSQLPKDRFSAERLKGVDSTLKIQPAELGDSAMYLCASEALPDTQYFGPGTRLTVL.

V and J are TRBV6-5 and TRBJ1-3, with 7 positions matching TRBD1. The CDR3 extends over 15 amino acids. Trimming removed 6 bases from V and 0 bases from J; junction bases left unmatched: 5. In germline, CDR1 is MNHEY, CDR2 SVGAGI. The CDR3 sequence is CASSLRTGSGNTIYF. For the CDR3, the DNA is TGTGCCAGCAGCCTTCGGACAGGCTCTGGAAACACCATATATTTT.

V gene TRBV24-1 combines with J gene TRBJ1-2, with 10 bases lining up with TRBD1. V shed 12 bases and J 3 bases; nucleotides not matched to a gene: 6. The CDR3 is 13 residues long. Germline V gives CDR1 KGHDR, CDR2 SFDVKD. CDR3 nucleotides: TGTGCCGCCGCCGGGACAGGGGACTATGGCTACACCTTC. The encoded protein is CAAAGTGDYGYTF.

The chain has TRBV12-3 or TRBV12-4 and TRBJ1-2, with D uncertain. Trimming left V 3 bases short and J 8 bases short, with 13 bases between. The CDR3 runs 13 residues. This CDR3 reads CASSFGSILGYTF. In DNA form, the CDR3 reads TGTGCCAGCAGTTTCGGTTCCATCTTAGGCTACACCTTC.

The chain links TRBV6-2 or TRBV6-3 to TRBJ2-7, with a possible D match to TRBD2 (5 bases). Trimming removed 6 bases at V and 10 bases at J, with 13 bases between. This CDR3 comprises 11 residues. CDR1 and CDR2 (germline): MNHEY, SVGEGT. CDR3 coding DNA: TGTGCCAGCAGCCTTCTGCGGGCTCAGTACTTC. Encoded protein: CASSLLRAQYF.

The chain joins TRBV28 to TRBJ2-7; 7 bases map to TRBD1. The CDR3 sequence is 16 residues long. CDR1 and CDR2 from the germline V gene are MDHEN and SYDVKM. V shed 5 bases, J shed 4 bases, and the junction held 14 bases outside the gene matches. The DNA for the CDR3 is TGTGCCAGCAGTGGAATCGGACAGGCGATTGAGTACGAGCAGTACTTC. Residues: CASSGIGQAIEYEQYF.

The chain combines TRBV25-1 with TRBJ2-1; TRBD2 agrees at 8 bases. Germline V gene lookup returns CDR1 MGHDK and CDR2 SYGVNS. The junction had 11 bases not matched to a gene; V was cut back by 4 bases and J by 0 bases. This CDR3 region has 18 residues. The CDR3 is CASSARAGGPSSYNEQFF. In DNA form, the CDR3 reads TGTGCCAGCAGTGCCCGGGCGGGGGGACCTAGCTCCTACAATGAGCAGTTCTTC.